These T cell receptor beta chains were read from a single sample in a study of spatial heterogeneity in lung cancer. TCRdb reprocessed the 5' RACE reads with MiXCR, giving one entry per CDR3 protein. The profile shows about 86,000 distinct CDR3 sequences, approximately 12% of them singletons. Sequencing used PBMCs, obtained at surgery. These receptors were obtained from a male donor with early-stage non-small cell lung cancer. Each CDR3 is given with its conserved first and last residue. The order of the fields is clone size, D gene, J gene, CDR3 length, V gene, CDR3 DNA, CDR3 protein. D genes are given only for firm matches. Where a row states a size, it is once, few, many or the class of an expanded clone; other rows omit it.

clone size: -; D gene: -; J gene: TRBJ2-4; CDR3 length: 13; V gene: TRBV6-1; CDR3 DNA: TGTGCCATCCAACAGGACGCCAAAAACATTCAGTACTTC; CDR3 protein: CAIQQDAKNIQYF
clone size: -; D gene: TRBD2; J gene: TRBJ2-1; CDR3 length: 15; V gene: TRBV11-2; CDR3 DNA: TGTGCCAGCAGCTTAATGCGGACTAGCGGCGATGAGCAGTTCTTC; CDR3 protein: CASSLMRTSGDEQFF
clone size: few; D gene: -; J gene: TRBJ1-1; CDR3 length: 15; V gene: TRBV3-1; CDR3 DNA: TGTGCCAGCAGCTCCAACCGGGGGCCGAACACTGAAGCTTTCTTT; CDR3 protein: CASSSNRGPNTEAFF
clone size: few; D gene: -; J gene: TRBJ2-3; CDR3 length: 15; V gene: TRBV6-5; CDR3 DNA: TGTGCCAGCACCCCCGAGGAGGGGAGGACAGATACGCAGTATTTT; CDR3 protein: CASTPEEGRTDTQYF
clone size: -; D gene: -; J gene: TRBJ1-4; CDR3 length: 15; V gene: TRBV29-1; CDR3 DNA: TGCAGCGTTGAAACGGCGAGGGGCGGGGGTGAAAAACTGTTTTTT; CDR3 protein: CSVETARGGGEKLFF
clone size: -; D gene: TRBD2; J gene: TRBJ2-2; CDR3 length: 15; V gene: TRBV15; CDR3 DNA: TGTGCCACCAGCAGAGATCGCGGGAGGGCCTGGGAGCTGTTTTTT; CDR3 protein: CATSRDRGRAWELFF
clone size: -; D gene: -; J gene: TRBJ2-2; CDR3 length: 15; V gene: TRBV5-1; CDR3 DNA: TGCGCCAGCAGCAGAAACCTGGACGGCGCCGGGGAGCTGTTTTTT; CDR3 protein: CASSRNLDGAGELFF
clone size: -; D gene: -; J gene: TRBJ2-1; CDR3 length: 14; V gene: TRBV19; CDR3 DNA: TGTGCCAGTAGTAAAGGGATCACCTACAATGAGCAGTTCTTC; CDR3 protein: CASSKGITYNEQFF
clone size: few; D gene: -; J gene: TRBJ2-4; CDR3 length: 16; V gene: TRBV5-6; CDR3 DNA: TGTGCCAGCAGCTTGGCTTTCGGGGGGCAAGGAAACATTCAGTACTTC; CDR3 protein: CASSLAFGGQGNIQYF
clone size: -; D gene: TRBD2; J gene: TRBJ2-1; CDR3 length: 14; V gene: TRBV20-1; CDR3 DNA: TGCAGTGCTCTTAGCGGGGGGTCCTACAATGAGCAGTTCTTC; CDR3 protein: CSALSGGSYNEQFF
clone size: few; D gene: -; J gene: TRBJ1-2; CDR3 length: 15; V gene: TRBV5-1; CDR3 DNA: TGCGCCAGCAGCACTGTCGACGGCCAAGATACCGGCTACACCTTC; CDR3 protein: CASSTVDGQDTGYTF
clone size: few; D gene: -; J gene: TRBJ2-7; CDR3 length: 15; V gene: TRBV3-1; CDR3 DNA: TGTGCCAGCAGCCAAGCCCCTGGATTAACCTACGAGCAGTACTTC; CDR3 protein: CASSQAPGLTYEQYF
clone size: many; D gene: -; J gene: TRBJ1-5; CDR3 length: 15; V gene: TRBV6-1; CDR3 DNA: TGTGCCAGCAGTGACGTAGGGGTGAGCAATCAGCCCCAGCATTTT; CDR3 protein: CASSDVGVSNQPQHF
clone size: few; D gene: -; J gene: TRBJ1-6; CDR3 length: 17; V gene: TRBV12-3/TRBV12-4; CDR3 DNA: TGTGCCAGCAGTTCCCCCCACGACGGCGTCTATAATTCACCCCTCCACTTT; CDR3 protein: CASSSPHDGVYNSPLHF
clone size: few; D gene: TRBD2; J gene: TRBJ2-5; CDR3 length: 17; V gene: TRBV4-1; CDR3 DNA: TGCGCCAGCAGCCAAGAACTACTAGCGGGGGCCCAAGAGACCCAGTACTTC; CDR3 protein: CASSQELLAGAQETQYF
clone size: -; D gene: -; J gene: TRBJ1-5; CDR3 length: 14; V gene: TRBV7-2; CDR3 DNA: TGTGCCAGCAGCCCAGGACTTAACAATCAGCCCCAGCATTTT; CDR3 protein: CASSPGLNNQPQHF
clone size: many; D gene: -; J gene: TRBJ2-7; CDR3 length: 14; V gene: TRBV28; CDR3 DNA: TGTGCCAGCAGCCGACCCCCAGGGGGGCGCGAGCAGTACTTC; CDR3 protein: CASSRPPGGREQYF
clone size: -; D gene: -; J gene: TRBJ2-7; CDR3 length: 14; V gene: TRBV18; CDR3 DNA: TGTGCCAGCTCACCCCCCGGGGGGCCCTTTGAGCAGTACTTC; CDR3 protein: CASSPPGGPFEQYF
clone size: many; D gene: -; J gene: TRBJ1-5; CDR3 length: 14; V gene: TRBV6-4; CDR3 DNA: TGTGCCAGCACCGAGGGGGGGAATCGTCAGCCCCAGCATTTT; CDR3 protein: CASTEGGNRQPQHF
clone size: many; D gene: TRBD1; J gene: TRBJ1-1; CDR3 length: 13; V gene: TRBV29-1; CDR3 DNA: TGCAGCTCACCGGGACAGACGAACACTGAAGCTTTCTTT; CDR3 protein: CSSPGQTNTEAFF
clone size: few; D gene: -; J gene: TRBJ2-7; CDR3 length: 15; V gene: TRBV7-2; CDR3 DNA: TGTGCCAGCAGCTCGGGACCCACGAGCTCCTACGAGCAGTACTTC; CDR3 protein: CASSSGPTSSYEQYF
clone size: many; D gene: -; J gene: TRBJ2-1; CDR3 length: 18; V gene: TRBV18; CDR3 DNA: TGTGCCAGCTCACCACTCGGGCTAGGGGGTAGTACCTACAATGAGCAGTTCTTC; CDR3 protein: CASSPLGLGGSTYNEQFF
clone size: many; D gene: -; J gene: TRBJ1-5; CDR3 length: 12; V gene: TRBV19; CDR3 DNA: TGTGCCAGTAGTATAGGACCTCAGCCCCAGCATTTT; CDR3 protein: CASSIGPQPQHF
clone size: -; D gene: -; J gene: TRBJ2-2; CDR3 length: 12; V gene: TRBV30; CDR3 DNA: TGTGCCTGGAGTTTGGGGACCGGGGAGCTGTTTTTT; CDR3 protein: CAWSLGTGELFF
clone size: many; D gene: -; J gene: TRBJ1-2; CDR3 length: 14; V gene: TRBV27; CDR3 DNA: TGTGCCAGCAGTTCCTATCCCAATCAGAGGGGCTACACCTTC; CDR3 protein: CASSSYPNQRGYTF
clone size: few; D gene: -; J gene: TRBJ1-5; CDR3 length: 14; V gene: TRBV29-1; CDR3 DNA: TGCAGCGTCGGGTCCGGAGGCGAAAATCAGCCCCAGCATTTT; CDR3 protein: CSVGSGGENQPQHF
clone size: -; D gene: -; J gene: TRBJ2-1; CDR3 length: 15; V gene: TRBV4-1; CDR3 DNA: TGCGCCAGCAGCCACTTGACTCGCTCCTACAATGAGCAGTTCTTC; CDR3 protein: CASSHLTRSYNEQFF
clone size: -; D gene: -; J gene: TRBJ2-4; CDR3 length: 14; V gene: TRBV19; CDR3 DNA: TGTGCCAGTAGTCAGGACGAGGCCAAAAACATTCAGTACTTC; CDR3 protein: CASSQDEAKNIQYF
clone size: few; D gene: -; J gene: TRBJ2-5; CDR3 length: 12; V gene: TRBV10-3; CDR3 DNA: TGTGCCATCAGTGACAAGGAGGAGACCCAGTACTTC; CDR3 protein: CAISDKEETQYF
clone size: -; D gene: -; J gene: TRBJ2-3; CDR3 length: 13; V gene: TRBV30; CDR3 DNA: TGTGCCTGGAGTGTTCAGGGCAGGGATACGCAGTATTTT; CDR3 protein: CAWSVQGRDTQYF
clone size: many; D gene: TRBD1; J gene: TRBJ1-1; CDR3 length: 13; V gene: TRBV5-5; CDR3 DNA: TGTGCCAGCAGCTTTCAGGGGGACACTGAAGCTTTCTTT; CDR3 protein: CASSFQGDTEAFF
clone size: few; D gene: TRBD2; J gene: TRBJ2-5; CDR3 length: 15; V gene: TRBV7-2; CDR3 DNA: TGTGCCAGCAGCTTAGTTGGCGGGACTAGGGAGACCCAGTACTTC; CDR3 protein: CASSLVGGTRETQYF
clone size: few; D gene: -; J gene: TRBJ2-1; CDR3 length: 17; V gene: TRBV9; CDR3 DNA: TGTGCCAGCAGCGTAGTTAGCGGCCCTAGCTCCTACAATGAGCAGTTCTTC; CDR3 protein: CASSVVSGPSSYNEQFF
clone size: -; D gene: -; J gene: TRBJ1-1; CDR3 length: 13; V gene: TRBV12-3/TRBV12-4; CDR3 DNA: TGTGCCAGCAATCTAGGGGTCAACACTGAAGCTTTCTTT; CDR3 protein: CASNLGVNTEAFF